A selection of T cell receptor beta chains follows, all from one sample in a study of blood T cell repertoires in COVID-19. Using immunoSEQ multiplex PCR, the repertoire was profiled, and TCRdb retains in-frame clones only, with some absent. The data show about 30,000 clones, about three quarters seen once. Sequencing was carried out using peripheral blood. All receptors derive from an older woman with active or convalescent COVID-19. Both conserved end residues are part of each CDR3. D genes are given only for firm matches. Clone size is stated in some rows and not others, as once, few, many or a class when expanded.

v_call	clone_size	d_call	j_call	cdr3_nt	cdr3_aa
TRBV4-3	-	TRBD1	TRBJ1-2	TGCGCCAGCAGCCAAGATCTGGGGACAGGGAGCTCGAAGAACTATGGCTACACCTTC	CASSQDLGTGSSKNYGYTF
TRBV3-1/TRBV3-2	-	-	TRBJ1-1	TGTGCCAGCACCTTAGGGCAAGGGCGGGGAGCTTTCTTT	CASTLGQGRGAFF
TRBV7-6	-	TRBD1	TRBJ2-7	TGTGCCAGCAGCTTCAGGGGGACGGGCTACGAGCAGTACTTC	CASSFRGTGYEQYF
TRBV14	-	-	TRBJ1-2	TGTGCCAGCAGCCAAGGGAGCGGACGGGGCTACACCTTC	CASSQGSGRGYTF
TRBV19	-	TRBD2	TRBJ2-1	TGTGCCAGTAGTGGGGAGACTAGCGGGAGGGCCATGGGTGAGCAGTTCTTC	CASSGETSGRAMGEQFF
TRBV5-1	-	-	TRBJ1-3	TGCGCCAGCAGCTTGGGAGGCAGCCTCTCTGGAAACACCATATATTTT	CASSLGGSLSGNTIYF
TRBV9	-	-	TRBJ1-1	TGTGCCAGCAGCCTAAGTCAGGGGAACACTGAAGCTTTCTTT	CASSLSQGNTEAFF
TRBV5-1	-	TRBD2	TRBJ2-1	TGCGCCAGCAGCTTGGCCCGACTAGCGGGGGCCCCCTACAATGAGCAGTTCTTC	CASSLARLAGAPYNEQFF
TRBV24-1	-	-	TRBJ2-5	TGTGCCACCAGTGAATCCGGGGGGCCTGAAGAGACCCAGTACTTC	CATSESGGPEETQYF
TRBV5-4	-	TRBD2	TRBJ2-7	TGTGCCAGCAGCCTACCGGGACTAGCGCCGGCCTACGAGCAGTACTTC	CASSLPGLAPAYEQYF
TRBV7-8	-	-	TRBJ2-1	TGTGCCAGCAGCTCATTCTTTTTAAGCGGCTCCTACAATGAGCAGTTCTTC	CASSSFFLSGSYNEQFF
TRBV12-3/TRBV12-4	-	-	TRBJ2-1	TGTGCCAGCAACCCTGACGCCAGGGATGAGCAGTTCTTC	CASNPDARDEQFF
TRBV10-1	-	TRBD1	TRBJ1-5	TGCGCCAGCAGTGCGGGTTACGACAGGGGCCCTAATCAGCCCCAGCATTTT	CASSAGYDRGPNQPQHF
TRBV19	-	TRBD1	TRBJ1-2	TGTGCCAGTAGTAACTCAGGGGGCAACTATGGCTACACCTTC	CASSNSGGNYGYTF
TRBV28	-	-	TRBJ1-2	TGTGCCAGCAGTTTTACCACAGGGACCCACATAAGCTATGGCTACACCTTC	CASSFTTGTHISYGYTF
TRBV9	-	-	TRBJ2-2	TGTGCCAGCAGCGTAGACTTGTCGAACACCGGGGAGCTGTTTTTT	CASSVDLSNTGELFF
TRBV30	medium-sized	-	TRBJ1-2	TGTGCCTTCTCACGAGACAGGCCCCACGGCTACACCTTC	CAFSRDRPHGYTF
TRBV29-1	-	TRBD1	TRBJ2-7	TGCAGCGTTGAGACAGGGTTACCAATCTACGAGCAGTACTTC	CSVETGLPIYEQYF
TRBV7-2	few	TRBD1	TRBJ1-1	TGTGCCAGCAGCTACAGGGGGCGAAGAACTGAAGCTTTCTTT	CASSYRGRRTEAFF
TRBV24-1	-	TRBD1	TRBJ2-7	TGTGCCACCAGTGACCCAAAGGGACAGCAAACCTACGAGCAGTACTTC	CATSDPKGQQTYEQYF
TRBV7-3	-	-	TRBJ2-1	TGTGCCAGCACCCAGGGAGGCTCCTACAATGAGCAGTTCTTC	CASTQGGSYNEQFF
TRBV19	-	-	TRBJ1-5	TGTGCCAGTAGTAGTGACAGATTTAGCAATCAGCCTCAGCATTTT	CASSSDRFSNQPQHF
TRBV14	few	-	TRBJ1-2	TGTGCCAGCAGCCAAGTCCAGTCGGGTGGCTACACCTTC	CASSQVQSGGYTF
TRBV5-5	-	TRBD1	TRBJ1-5	TGTGCCAGCAGCAAAAGATTGACCGGGACAGGGGGCTCTAATCAGCCCCAGCATTTT	CASSKRLTGTGGSNQPQHF
TRBV7-8	-	-	TRBJ2-3	TGTGCCAGCAGCACCTCGGGAGTGAGAGATACGCAGTATTTT	CASSTSGVRDTQYF
TRBV2	-	TRBD1	TRBJ2-7	TGTGCCAGCAGTTTGGGGGACAGCTACGAGCAGTACTTC	CASSLGDSYEQYF
TRBV7-7	few	-	TRBJ2-2	TGTGCCAGCAGCCCCATCGGGGGGAACACCGGGGAGCTGTTTTTT	CASSPIGGNTGELFF
TRBV6-2/TRBV6-3	few	-	TRBJ1-5	TGTGCCAGCAGTCCCCCCTTCGGGGGTCAGCCCCAGCATTTT	CASSPPFGGQPQHF
TRBV28	-	-	TRBJ2-5	TGTGCCAGCAGTTTAGGAGGGTGGGAGACCCAGTACTTC	CASSLGGWETQYF
TRBV6-4	-	TRBD1	TRBJ1-3	TGTGCCAGGCCGGGACAGAGTAGAAACACCATATATTTT	CARPGQSRNTIYF
TRBV10-3	-	-	TRBJ1-3	TGTGCCATCAGCGGCGAGGAGGGAAACACCATATATTTT	CAISGEEGNTIYF
TRBV6-2/TRBV6-3	-	TRBD2	TRBJ2-7	TGTGCCAGCAGTTACTCGGGACTAGCGGGAGTCGAGCAGTACTTC	CASSYSGLAGVEQYF
TRBV11-2	-	TRBD1	TRBJ2-7	TGTGCCAGCAGCTTAGTTGGGACAGGGGGCTACGAGCAGTACTTC	CASSLVGTGGYEQYF
TRBV7-3	few	-	TRBJ1-6	TGTGCCAGCAGTTGGGGGCTTTCTAATTCACCCCTCCACTTT	CASSWGLSNSPLHF
TRBV11-2	-	TRBD1	TRBJ1-1	TGTGCCAGCAGCTTACAGGGGGGAAGGACTGAAGCTTTCTTT	CASSLQGGRTEAFF
TRBV6-2/TRBV6-3	-	-	TRBJ2-2	TGTGCCAGCAGCCCAAGGCCGAGACGGGACGGGGAGCTGTTTTTT	CASSPRPRRDGELFF
TRBV19	-	TRBD1	TRBJ1-2	TGTGCCAGTAGTCCTCGGACAGGGGGTCTTGGCTACACCTTC	CASSPRTGGLGYTF
TRBV19	-	-	TRBJ1-5	TGTGCCAGTATTCAGGGCGGGGGCAATCAGCCCCAGCATTTT	CASIQGGGNQPQHF
TRBV4-3	few	TRBD2	TRBJ2-3	TGCGCCAGCAGCCAAGATAGCGGGGGGTCAGATACGCAGTATTTT	CASSQDSGGSDTQYF
TRBV5-1	-	TRBD2	TRBJ2-7	TGCGCCAGCAGCTTGGCCGGACTAGCGTTCGAGCAGTACTTC	CASSLAGLAFEQYF
TRBV7-9	-	TRBD2	TRBJ2-1	TGTGCCAGCAACCACGATAGCGGGAGGGCCAATGAGCAGTTCTTC	CASNHDSGRANEQFF
TRBV28	-	TRBD1	TRBJ2-7	TGTGCCAGCAGCTCCGGGGACAGGGCCTCCTACGAGCAGTACTTC	CASSSGDRASYEQYF
TRBV24-1	-	TRBD2	TRBJ2-1	TGTGCCACCAGTGACTTCGGACTAGCGGGAGAAAGTCAGTTCTTC	CATSDFGLAGESQFF